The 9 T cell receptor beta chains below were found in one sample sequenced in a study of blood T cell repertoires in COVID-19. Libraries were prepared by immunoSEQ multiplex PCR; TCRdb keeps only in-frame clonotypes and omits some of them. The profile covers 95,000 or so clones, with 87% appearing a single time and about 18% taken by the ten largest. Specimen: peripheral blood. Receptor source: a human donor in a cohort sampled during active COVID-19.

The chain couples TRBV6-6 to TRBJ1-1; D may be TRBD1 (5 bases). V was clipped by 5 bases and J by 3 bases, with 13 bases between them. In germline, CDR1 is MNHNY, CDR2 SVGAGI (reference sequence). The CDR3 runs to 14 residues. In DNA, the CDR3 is TGTGCCAGCAGTGCCAGGGTGTTGGACACTGAAGCTTTCTTT. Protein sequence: CASSARVLDTEAFF.

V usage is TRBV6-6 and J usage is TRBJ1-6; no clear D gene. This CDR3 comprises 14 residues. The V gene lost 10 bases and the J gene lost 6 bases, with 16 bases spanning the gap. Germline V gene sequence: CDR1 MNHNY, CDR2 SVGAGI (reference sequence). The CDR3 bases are TGTGCCACCACCCTATCCCCCGGTAATTCACCCCTCCACTTT. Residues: CATTLSPGNSPLHF.

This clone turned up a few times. The CDR3 DNA reads as TGTGCCAGCAGCTTAGGAGGAGGCCGGAACACTGAAGCTTTCTTT. Translation: CASSLGGGRNTEAFF. V usage is TRBV7-9 and J usage is TRBJ1-1; no clear D gene. V shed 1 base and J shed 1 base, with 10 bases lying between them. Germline V lookup: CDR1 SEHNR, CDR2 FQNEAQ (reference sequence). The CDR3 totals 15 residues.

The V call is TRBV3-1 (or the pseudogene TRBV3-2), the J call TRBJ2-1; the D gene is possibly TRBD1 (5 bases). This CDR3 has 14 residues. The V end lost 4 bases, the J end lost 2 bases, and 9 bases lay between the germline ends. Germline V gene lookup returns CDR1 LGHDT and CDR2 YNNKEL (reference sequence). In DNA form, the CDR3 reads TGTGCCAGCAGCCCCCAAGGGGCCTACAATGAGCAGTTCTTC. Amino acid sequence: CASSPQGAYNEQFF.

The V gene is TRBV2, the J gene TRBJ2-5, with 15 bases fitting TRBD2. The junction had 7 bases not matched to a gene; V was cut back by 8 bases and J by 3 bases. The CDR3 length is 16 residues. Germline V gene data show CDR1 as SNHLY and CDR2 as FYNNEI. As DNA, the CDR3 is TGTGCCAGCGGAGGGACTAGCGGGGGGCGGAAAGAGACCCAGTACTTC. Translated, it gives CASGGTSGGRKETQYF. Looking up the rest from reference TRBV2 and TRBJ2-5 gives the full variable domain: EPEVTQTPSHQVTQMGQEVILRCVPISNHLYFYWYRQILGQKVEFLVSFYNNEISEKSEIFDDQFSVERPDGSNFTLKIRSTKLEDSAMYFCASGGTSGGRKETQYFGPGTRLLVL.

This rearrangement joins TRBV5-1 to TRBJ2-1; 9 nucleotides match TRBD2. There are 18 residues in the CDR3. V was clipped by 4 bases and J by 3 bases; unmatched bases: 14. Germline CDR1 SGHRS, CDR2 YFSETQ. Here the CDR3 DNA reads TGCGCCAGCAGCATCACAGCGGGGGGACCTGAGGGCTACAATGAGCAGTTCTTC. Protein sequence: CASSITAGGPEGYNEQFF.

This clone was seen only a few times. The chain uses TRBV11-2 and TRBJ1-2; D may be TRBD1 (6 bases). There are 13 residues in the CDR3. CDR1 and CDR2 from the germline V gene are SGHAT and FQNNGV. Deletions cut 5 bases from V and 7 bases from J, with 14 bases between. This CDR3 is CASSQGSQGGYTF. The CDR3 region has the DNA TGTGCCAGCAGCCAGGGGAGTCAGGGTGGCTACACCTTC. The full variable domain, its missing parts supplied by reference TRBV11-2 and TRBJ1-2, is EAGVAQSPRYKIIEKRQSVAFWCNPISGHATLYWYQQILGQGPKLLIQFQNNGVVDDSQLPKDRFSAERLKGVDSTLKIQPAKLEDSAVYLCASSQGSQGGYTFGSGTRLTVV.

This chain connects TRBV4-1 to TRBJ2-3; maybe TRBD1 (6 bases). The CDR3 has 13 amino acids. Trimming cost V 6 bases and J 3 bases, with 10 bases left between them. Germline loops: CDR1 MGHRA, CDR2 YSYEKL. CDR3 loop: CASSSTGTDTQYF. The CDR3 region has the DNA TGCGCCAGCAGTTCTACAGGGACAGATACGCAGTATTTT.

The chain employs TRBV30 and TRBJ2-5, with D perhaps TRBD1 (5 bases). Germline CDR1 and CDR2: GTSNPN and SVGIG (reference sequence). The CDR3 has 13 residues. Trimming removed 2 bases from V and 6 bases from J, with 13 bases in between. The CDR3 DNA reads TGTGCCTGGAGTCCTCCTGGGGCGCAGACCCAGTACTTC. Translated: CAWSPPGAQTQYF.